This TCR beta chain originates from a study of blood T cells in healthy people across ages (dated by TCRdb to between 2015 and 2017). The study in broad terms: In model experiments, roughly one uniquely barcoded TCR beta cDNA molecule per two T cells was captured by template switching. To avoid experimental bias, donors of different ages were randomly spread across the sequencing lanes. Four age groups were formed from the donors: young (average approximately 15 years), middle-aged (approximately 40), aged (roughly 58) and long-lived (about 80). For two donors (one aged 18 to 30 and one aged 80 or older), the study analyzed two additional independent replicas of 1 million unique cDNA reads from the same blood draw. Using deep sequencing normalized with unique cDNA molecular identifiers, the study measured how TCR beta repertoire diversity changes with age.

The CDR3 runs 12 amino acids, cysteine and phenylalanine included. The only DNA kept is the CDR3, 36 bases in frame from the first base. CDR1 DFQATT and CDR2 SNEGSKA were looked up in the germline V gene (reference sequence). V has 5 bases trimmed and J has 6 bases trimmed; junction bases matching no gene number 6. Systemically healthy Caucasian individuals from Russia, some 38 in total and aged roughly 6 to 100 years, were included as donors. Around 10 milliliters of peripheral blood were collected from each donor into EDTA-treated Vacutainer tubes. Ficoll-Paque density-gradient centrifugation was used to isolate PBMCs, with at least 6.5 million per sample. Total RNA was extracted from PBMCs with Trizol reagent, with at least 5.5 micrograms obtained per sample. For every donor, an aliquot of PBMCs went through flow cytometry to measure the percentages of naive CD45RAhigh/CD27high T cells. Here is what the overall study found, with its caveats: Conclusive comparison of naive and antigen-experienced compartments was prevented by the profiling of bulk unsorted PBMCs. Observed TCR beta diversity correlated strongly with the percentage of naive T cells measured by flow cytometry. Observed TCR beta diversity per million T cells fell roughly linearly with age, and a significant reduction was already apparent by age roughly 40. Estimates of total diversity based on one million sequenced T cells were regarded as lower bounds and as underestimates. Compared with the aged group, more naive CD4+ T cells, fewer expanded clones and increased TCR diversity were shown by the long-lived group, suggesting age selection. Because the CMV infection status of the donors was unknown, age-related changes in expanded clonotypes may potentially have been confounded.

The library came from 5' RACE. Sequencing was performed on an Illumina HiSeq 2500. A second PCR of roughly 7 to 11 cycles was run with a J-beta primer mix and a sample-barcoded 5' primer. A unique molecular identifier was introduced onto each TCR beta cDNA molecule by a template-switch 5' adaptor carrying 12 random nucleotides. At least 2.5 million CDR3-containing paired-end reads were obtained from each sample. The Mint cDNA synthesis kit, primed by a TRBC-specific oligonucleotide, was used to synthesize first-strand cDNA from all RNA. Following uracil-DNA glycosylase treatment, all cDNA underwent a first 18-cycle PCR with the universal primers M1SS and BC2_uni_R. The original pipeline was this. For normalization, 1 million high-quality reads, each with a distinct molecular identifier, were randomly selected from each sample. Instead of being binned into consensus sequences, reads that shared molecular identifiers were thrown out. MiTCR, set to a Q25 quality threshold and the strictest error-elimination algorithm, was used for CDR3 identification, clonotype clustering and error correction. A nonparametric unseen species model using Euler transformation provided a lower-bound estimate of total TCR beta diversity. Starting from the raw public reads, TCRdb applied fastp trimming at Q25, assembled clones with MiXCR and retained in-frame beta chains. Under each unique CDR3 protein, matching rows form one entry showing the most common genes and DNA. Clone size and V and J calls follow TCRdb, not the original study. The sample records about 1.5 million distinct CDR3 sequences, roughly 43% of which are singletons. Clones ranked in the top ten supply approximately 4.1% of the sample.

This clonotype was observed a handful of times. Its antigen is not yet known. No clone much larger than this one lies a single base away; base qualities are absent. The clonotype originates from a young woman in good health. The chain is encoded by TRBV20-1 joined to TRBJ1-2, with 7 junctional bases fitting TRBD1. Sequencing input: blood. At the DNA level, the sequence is TGCAGTGCTCAAACAGGGGAGGATGGCTACACCTTC. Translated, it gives CSAQTGEDGYTF.